Shown below are 10 T cell receptor beta chains from a single sample sequenced in a study of T-cell memory formation after mild COVID-19. Via MiXCR, TCRdb re-called the 5' RACE reads, giving one row per CDR3 protein. The table includes approximately 430,000 distinct CDR3 sequences, 20% to 25% detected once. Specimen: PBMCs or a T cell subset sorted from them (not recorded which). The receptors shown here come from an adult woman who had mild COVID-19 (a few samples of this study predate the infection). Cell type and time point are not known.

This clonotype was detected only a few times. The chain joins TRBV15 to TRBJ2-7; 9 positions agree with TRBD1. The CDR3 has 14 amino acids. V dropped 7 bases and J dropped 1; count of bases not matched to a gene: 5. Germline values: CDR1 LNHNV, CDR2 YYDKDF (reference sequence). CDR3: CATTSDRGSYEQYF. The DNA of the CDR3 is TGTGCCACCACCTCGGACAGGGGATCCTACGAGCAGTACTTC.

The chain carries TRBV6-5 and TRBJ2-7; the D gene is possibly TRBD1 (6 bases). CDR1 is MNHEY, CDR2 SVGAGI, per germline. The CDR3 loop spans 15 amino acids. Trimming left V 3 bases short and J 6 bases short, with 18 bases between. Here the CDR3 DNA reads TGTGCCAGCAGTTATGGGTCCGTATCAGGGGTCGAGCAGTACTTC. Amino acids: CASSYGSVSGVEQYF.

The genes are TRBV11-2 and TRBJ1-2, with D unresolved. V dropped 1 base and J dropped 4 bases, with 10 bases sitting between them. Germline lookup yields CDR1 SGHAT and CDR2 FQNNGV. This CDR3 is built from 14 residues. The CDR3 sequence is CASSLAQPVYGYTF. In DNA, the CDR3 is TGTGCCAGCAGCTTAGCACAGCCGGTCTATGGCTACACCTTC.

This clonotype was observed a handful of times. The J gene is TRBJ1-1, the V gene TRBV6-2 or TRBV6-3; no definite D call. The V end lost 2 bases, the J end lost 11 bases, and 15 bases lay between the germline ends. Germline V gene data show CDR1 as MNHEY and CDR2 as SVGEGT. CDR3 length: 13 residues. This CDR3 reads CASSYGLPAKAFF. DNA of the CDR3: TGTGCCAGCAGTTACGGTCTCCCAGCGAAGGCTTTCTTT.

The V gene is TRBV13, the J gene TRBJ1-6, with TRBD1 as a possible D gene (5 bases). CDR1 is PRHDT and CDR2 is FYEKMQ in the germline V gene (reference sequence). The germline V and J ends were trimmed by 0 bases and 9 bases, with 15 bases remaining between them. The length of the CDR3 is 16 residues. CDR3 bases: TGTGCCAGCAGCTTAGGATTATCGGGACCGGGTTCACCCCTCCACTTT. Encoded protein: CASSLGLSGPGSPLHF.

The sample holds a few counts of this clonotype. This sequence joins TRBV18 and TRBJ1-1; possibly TRBD1 for D (5 bases). Trimming cost V 2 bases and J 6 bases, with 13 bases left between them. The V gene's germline CDR1 is KGHSH and CDR2 LQKENI. The CDR3 is 14 amino acids. CDR3 amino acids: CASSPAQGSAEAFF. CDR3 DNA: TGTGCCAGCTCACCAGCCCAGGGTAGTGCTGAAGCTTTCTTT.

The chain employs TRBV3-1 and TRBJ2-5; D assignment may be TRBD1 or TRBD2 (5 bases each). The V end lost 1 base, the J end lost 13 bases, and 10 bases lay between the germline ends. Per germline, CDR1 LGHDT and CDR2 YNNKEL (reference sequence). This CDR3 contains 11 residues. The DNA for the CDR3 is TGTGCCAGCAGCCAAGGGGACCCCACGTACTTC. Its protein is CASSQGDPTYF.

The chain is built from TRBV12-5 and TRBJ1-1; D not certain. V lost 7 bases and J lost 0, with 15 bases in between. The germline V gene encodes CDR1 LGHNT and CDR2 FRNRAP. The CDR3 runs 15 residues. CDR3 sequence reads: CASVATLELNTEAFF. CDR3 nucleotides: TGTGCTAGTGTGGCAACTCTAGAACTGAACACTGAAGCTTTCTTT.

Remarks on this clonotype: A read error is possible here, since a much larger clone lies one base away. This chain joins TRBV6-5 and TRBJ1-5; TRBD1 might be the D (5 bases). CDR3 length: 14 residues. V shed 6 bases and J shed 0 bases, with 9 bases lying between them. From germline, CDR1 is MNHEY and CDR2 SVGAGI. CDR3 protein: CASRRDGSNQPQHF. The CDR3 DNA follows: TGTGCCAGCAGGAGGGACGGTAGCAATCAGCCCCAGCATTTT.

Only a few counts were recorded for this clonotype. This chain uses TRBV24-1 with TRBJ2-1; a weak D match, TRBD1 (5 bases). V lost 8 bases to trimming and J lost 9 bases, with 16 bases between them. Germline CDR1 reads KGHDR; CDR2 reads SFDVKD. The CDR3 has 13 residues. The CDR3 DNA reads as TGTGCCACCAAATCTGATCAGGGAAGTGAGCAGTTCTTC. It is translated as CATKSDQGSEQFF.